This record covers a single TCR beta chain. Its target is not known. V lost 3 bases, J lost 1 base, and 6 bases lay in between. The germline V gene has CDR1 KGHSH and CDR2 LQKENI. CDR3 size: 13 residues. This record comes from a study of T-cell memory formation after mild COVID-19. Sample barcodes and UMIs were carried by the TCR alpha and TCR beta cDNA libraries that 5'RACE generated with constant-segment primers. TCRdb analysed the 5' RACE reads with MiXCR anew, one entry per CDR3 protein. The sample yields 35,000 to 40,000 distinct CDR3 sequences, around 6.1% seen once. Findings and caveats of the study: A second wave expanding day 15 to 37 was CD4+-biased; contracting clones were balanced.

V gene TRBV18 combines with J gene TRBJ1-1; D unclear. The source material was PBMCs or a T cell subset sorted from them (not recorded which). The clonotype comes from an adult who had mild COVID-19 (a few samples of this study predate the infection). Cell type and time point are not known. The CDR3 DNA reads as TGTGCCAGCTCACCGACAAGGAACACTGAAGCTTTCTTT. It encodes CASSPTRNTEAFF.